This T cell receptor (beta chain) was captured in a study of control samples from healthy donors and cancer patients. Repertoires were generated with immunoSEQ multiplex PCR, while TCRdb's copy carries only in-frame clones and drops some. The sample consists of roughly 200,000 clones, about 93% of them appearing once. The source of this sequence is a man in his late teens or twenties in good health. Source material: blood.

The CDR3, as DNA: TGCGCCAGCAGACCAAGGGGGCTCATTTTCAATGAGCAGTTCTTC. Encoded protein: CASRPRGLIFNEQFF. The chain employs TRBV23-1 and TRBJ2-1, with TRBD1 identical over 7 bases. TRBV23-1 is recorded as an ORF, its role being uncertain. J gave up 6 bases and V 6 bases, and 11 bases lay outside the gene matches. The CDR3 runs 15 residues.